Listed below are T cell receptor beta chains from one sample, sequenced in a study of OX40 agonist ivuxolimab in advanced cancers. Sequenced by immunoSEQ multiplex PCR; TCRdb stores in-frame clones only, minus some. The sample has 17,000 or so clones, roughly 89% seen once. The sequencing used CD4+ or CD8+ T cells sorted from blood, collected in a trial of the OX40 agonist ivuxolimab. These receptors were taken from an adult with an advanced solid tumor such as melanoma, head and neck, liver or kidney cancer. The CDR3 runs from the conserved cysteine through the conserved F or W. Each record gives: V gene, clone size, D gene, J gene, CDR3 DNA, CDR3 protein. D genes are given only for firm matches. Expanded clones get a size class; other rows say once, few or many, or leave the size out.

TRBV5-1	NA	NA	TRBJ2-5	TGCGCCAGCAGCTCCGACGGAGAGACCCAGTACTTC	CASSSDGETQYF
TRBV6-5	NA	TRBD2	TRBJ2-1	TGTGCCAGCAGTTACTACTTGGCGGGAGGCTACAATGAGCAGTTCTTC	CASSYYLAGGYNEQFF
TRBV15	NA	NA	TRBJ1-5	TGTGCCACCAGCAGCGACGGGCCCTTGCCCCAGCATTTT	CATSSDGPLPQHF
TRBV5-6	NA	NA	TRBJ2-5	TGTGCCAGCAGCTTACAAGAGACCCAGTACTTC	CASSLQETQYF
TRBV13	once	NA	TRBJ2-3	TGTGCCAGCAGCTCGGGGCAGGGTACCACAGATACGCAGTATTTT	CASSSGQGTTDTQYF
TRBV12-2	NA	NA	TRBJ2-2	TGTGCAAGTCGCCGCAGGGAGCGGGAAGCCAGTACGAACACCGGGGAGCTGTTTTTT	CASRRREREASTNTGELFF
TRBV13	medium-sized	NA	TRBJ2-2	TGTGCCAGCAGCTTAGGCCTTCCAGCCCAAAACACCGGGGAGCTGTTTTTT	CASSLGLPAQNTGELFF
TRBV29-1	NA	TRBD2	TRBJ2-3	TGCAGCGCCCCCCCGTTTGATAGCGGGAGGTCAAGCACAGATACGCAGTATTTT	CSAPPFDSGRSSTDTQYF
TRBV27	NA	TRBD2	TRBJ2-5	TGTGCCAGCAGTTTACTAGCGGGAGTGGAGACCCAGTACTTC	CASSLLAGVETQYF
TRBV9	NA	TRBD2	TRBJ2-7	TGTGCCAGCAGCGTAGAAGGGACTAGCGGAGTTGAGCAGTACTTC	CASSVEGTSGVEQYF
TRBV27	NA	NA	TRBJ2-1	TGTGCCAGCAGTGCGGGCCTTTTCTTAGGCTACAATGAGCAGTTCTTC	CASSAGLFLGYNEQFF
TRBV23-1	NA	NA	TRBJ1-1	TGCGCCAGCAGTCGCGAGGGCAGACTAGGTCCTGAAGCTTTCTTT	CASSREGRLGPEAFF
TRBV21-1	once	NA	TRBJ2-5	TGTGCCAGCAGCACCCAGGGTACCAGGGAGACCCAGTACTTC	CASSTQGTRETQYF
TRBV28	NA	NA	TRBJ2-1	TGTGCCAGCATGAGGGACGGCAATGAGCAGTTCTTC	CASMRDGNEQFF
TRBV5-1	medium-sized	TRBD1	TRBJ2-1	TGCGCCAGCAGTCCCGGGACAGGGTACAATGAGCAGTTCTTC	CASSPGTGYNEQFF
TRBV5-1	NA	NA	TRBJ1-2	TGCGCCAGCAGCCCAGTTTCTGGGACTGCGGTCGGCTACACCTTC	CASSPVSGTAVGYTF
TRBV6-4	once	TRBD2	TRBJ2-3	TGTGCCAGCAGTGACAGAATAGCGGGGACAGATACGCAGTATTTT	CASSDRIAGTDTQYF
TRBV14	NA	TRBD1	TRBJ2-2	TGTGCCAGCAGCCCCCTGAGGGGACAGGGGAACACCGGGGAGCTGTTTTTT	CASSPLRGQGNTGELFF
TRBV19	few	TRBD1	TRBJ1-1	TGTGCCAGTAGTATAGGAGAACAGGGGGCGAGAATGAACACTGAAGCTTTCTTT	CASSIGEQGARMNTEAFF
TRBV7-9	NA	NA	TRBJ2-7	TGTGCCAGCAGCTCTCTGGACAGCTCCTACGAGCAGTACTTC	CASSSLDSSYEQYF